The source of this T cell receptor beta chain is a study of beta chain features in type 1 diabetes (dated by TCRdb to the late 2010s). Regarding the research as a whole: Mean age, gender distribution, total cell number and subset yield were not different between patients and healthy donors. A total of some 100,000,000 sorted cells were examined across all samples, and a strong correlation was observed between cell number per subset and RNA yield. Regulatory and stem cell-like memory subsets were obtained from only 8 patients and roughly 8 healthy donors, while naive and central memory subsets were obtained from all 28 donors. In the study, recently diagnosed type 1 diabetes patients and matched healthy donors were compared on the TCRB repertoires of their sorted circulating CD4+ T cell subsets.

All of the isolated RNA was reverse transcribed with the High Capacity cDNA Reverse Transcription Kit, so expressed TCRB transcripts were sequenced. Deep immunoSEQ sequencing was applied to naive, central memory and regulatory T cell samples, giving an average of roughly 3.5 million total reads per sample. Sorted cells were lysed in RLT buffer, and RNA was extracted using DNase-treated RNeasy Micro or Mini kits according to cell number. To prevent cross-contamination, each cell subset was processed individually, whereas patient and healthy donor samples were processed jointly. The immunoSEQ multiplex PCR was used to amplify TCRB sequences from cDNA, yielding 87-bp fragments that span the CDR3 region. Sequencing of the amplicons was done on the Illumina HiSeq platform. As for the original processing: PCR bias was computationally corrected using synthetic template baselines, reads within Hamming distance 2 were collapsed, and singletons that could not be merged were discarded. By aligning reads against IMGT, V, D and J genes, CDR3 length, and insertions or deletions at six rearrangement sites were assigned. Clonotype counts were normalized to sorted cell number within each subset before computing true diversity and Gini coefficients with the tcR R package. Repertoire sharing was quantified using the overlap coefficient calculated on TCRB nucleotide sequences. As a proxy for the pre-selection repertoire, out-of-frame TCRB sequences from naive cells were analyzed. This is the immuneACCESS table as TCRdb keeps it, with only in-frame sequences that have V and J called. A part of the clones is gone; compared with another copy, unresolved V genes explain less than half, and the rest is unexplained. V and J calls and clone size come straight from that table; D and trimming were deduced from the DNA. Recorded for this sample are some 500,000 clones; 9.5% to 12% of them occurred a single time. The ten largest clonotypes hold 0.045% to 0.05% of the sample.

With respect to this clone: Its antigen specificity is not known. One base away there is no much larger clone; base qualities are not given.

General findings and caveats noted by the study authors: In all four CD4+ subsets, TCRB CDR3 length was moderately but significantly shorter in type 1 diabetes patients. PCR might favor shorter templates, but patient and control samples were amplified and corrected together, so any skew would affect both groups equally. Because cDNA was sequenced instead of genomic DNA, highly expressing activated cells could be over-represented, though the groups showed no difference in activation or CD3 levels. Fewer insertions and more nucleotide deletions at VDJ recombination sites were observed in patients with type 1 diabetes, implying thymic rearrangement abnormalities. Only small numbers of individuals were included in the HLA sub-analyses, which left unresolved whether HLA type had any influence on TCRB rearrangement. Naive, central memory and regulatory TCRB repertoires appeared to be more similar among patients than among healthy donors.

In the germline V gene, CDR1 corresponds to SGHTA and CDR2 to FQGNSA. V sheds 5 bases and J sheds 3 bases, leaving 10 bases between their ends. The CDR3 contains 13 residues, cysteine and phenylalanine counted. Here the CDR3 DNA is all that survives: 39 bases in frame from base 1. A single peripheral blood draw of around 0.11 L on average was collected from each donor into heparinised tubes. Naive, central memory, regulatory and stem cell-like memory CD4+ T cells were sorted on a BD FACSAria II using a panel including CD45RO, CCR7, CD25, CD127, CD95 and CD27. All sorted populations exceeded 95% purity. PBMCs were isolated immediately by Lymphoprep density gradient centrifugation and stained directly without culture. Samples were stained and sorted in pairs, with one healthy donor and one patient per experiment, so that batch effects were minimized.

The specimen was naive CD4+ T cells from blood. The sample's cell subset or site, from its label and the paper: true naive CD4+ T cells. This chain is built from TRBV7-2 and TRBJ1-1, with an unclear D gene assignment. The sequence came from a woman aged 18-30 years in good health. The CDR3 reads as follows: CASSLRRDTEAFF. The DNA reads TGTGCCAGCAGCCTGCGGCGGGACACTGAAGCTTTCTTT.